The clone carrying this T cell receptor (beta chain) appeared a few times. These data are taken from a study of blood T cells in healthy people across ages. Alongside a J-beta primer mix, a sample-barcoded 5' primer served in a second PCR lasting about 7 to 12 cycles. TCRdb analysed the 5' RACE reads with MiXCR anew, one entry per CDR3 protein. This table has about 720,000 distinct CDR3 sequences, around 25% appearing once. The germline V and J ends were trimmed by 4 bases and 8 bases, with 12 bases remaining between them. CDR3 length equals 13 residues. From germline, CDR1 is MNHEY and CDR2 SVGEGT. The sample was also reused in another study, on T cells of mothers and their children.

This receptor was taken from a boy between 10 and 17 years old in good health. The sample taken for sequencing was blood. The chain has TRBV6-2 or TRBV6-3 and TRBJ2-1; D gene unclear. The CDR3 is CASSSLAWDEQFF. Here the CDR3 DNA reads TGTGCCAGCAGTTCGCTGGCGTGGGATGAGCAGTTCTTC.